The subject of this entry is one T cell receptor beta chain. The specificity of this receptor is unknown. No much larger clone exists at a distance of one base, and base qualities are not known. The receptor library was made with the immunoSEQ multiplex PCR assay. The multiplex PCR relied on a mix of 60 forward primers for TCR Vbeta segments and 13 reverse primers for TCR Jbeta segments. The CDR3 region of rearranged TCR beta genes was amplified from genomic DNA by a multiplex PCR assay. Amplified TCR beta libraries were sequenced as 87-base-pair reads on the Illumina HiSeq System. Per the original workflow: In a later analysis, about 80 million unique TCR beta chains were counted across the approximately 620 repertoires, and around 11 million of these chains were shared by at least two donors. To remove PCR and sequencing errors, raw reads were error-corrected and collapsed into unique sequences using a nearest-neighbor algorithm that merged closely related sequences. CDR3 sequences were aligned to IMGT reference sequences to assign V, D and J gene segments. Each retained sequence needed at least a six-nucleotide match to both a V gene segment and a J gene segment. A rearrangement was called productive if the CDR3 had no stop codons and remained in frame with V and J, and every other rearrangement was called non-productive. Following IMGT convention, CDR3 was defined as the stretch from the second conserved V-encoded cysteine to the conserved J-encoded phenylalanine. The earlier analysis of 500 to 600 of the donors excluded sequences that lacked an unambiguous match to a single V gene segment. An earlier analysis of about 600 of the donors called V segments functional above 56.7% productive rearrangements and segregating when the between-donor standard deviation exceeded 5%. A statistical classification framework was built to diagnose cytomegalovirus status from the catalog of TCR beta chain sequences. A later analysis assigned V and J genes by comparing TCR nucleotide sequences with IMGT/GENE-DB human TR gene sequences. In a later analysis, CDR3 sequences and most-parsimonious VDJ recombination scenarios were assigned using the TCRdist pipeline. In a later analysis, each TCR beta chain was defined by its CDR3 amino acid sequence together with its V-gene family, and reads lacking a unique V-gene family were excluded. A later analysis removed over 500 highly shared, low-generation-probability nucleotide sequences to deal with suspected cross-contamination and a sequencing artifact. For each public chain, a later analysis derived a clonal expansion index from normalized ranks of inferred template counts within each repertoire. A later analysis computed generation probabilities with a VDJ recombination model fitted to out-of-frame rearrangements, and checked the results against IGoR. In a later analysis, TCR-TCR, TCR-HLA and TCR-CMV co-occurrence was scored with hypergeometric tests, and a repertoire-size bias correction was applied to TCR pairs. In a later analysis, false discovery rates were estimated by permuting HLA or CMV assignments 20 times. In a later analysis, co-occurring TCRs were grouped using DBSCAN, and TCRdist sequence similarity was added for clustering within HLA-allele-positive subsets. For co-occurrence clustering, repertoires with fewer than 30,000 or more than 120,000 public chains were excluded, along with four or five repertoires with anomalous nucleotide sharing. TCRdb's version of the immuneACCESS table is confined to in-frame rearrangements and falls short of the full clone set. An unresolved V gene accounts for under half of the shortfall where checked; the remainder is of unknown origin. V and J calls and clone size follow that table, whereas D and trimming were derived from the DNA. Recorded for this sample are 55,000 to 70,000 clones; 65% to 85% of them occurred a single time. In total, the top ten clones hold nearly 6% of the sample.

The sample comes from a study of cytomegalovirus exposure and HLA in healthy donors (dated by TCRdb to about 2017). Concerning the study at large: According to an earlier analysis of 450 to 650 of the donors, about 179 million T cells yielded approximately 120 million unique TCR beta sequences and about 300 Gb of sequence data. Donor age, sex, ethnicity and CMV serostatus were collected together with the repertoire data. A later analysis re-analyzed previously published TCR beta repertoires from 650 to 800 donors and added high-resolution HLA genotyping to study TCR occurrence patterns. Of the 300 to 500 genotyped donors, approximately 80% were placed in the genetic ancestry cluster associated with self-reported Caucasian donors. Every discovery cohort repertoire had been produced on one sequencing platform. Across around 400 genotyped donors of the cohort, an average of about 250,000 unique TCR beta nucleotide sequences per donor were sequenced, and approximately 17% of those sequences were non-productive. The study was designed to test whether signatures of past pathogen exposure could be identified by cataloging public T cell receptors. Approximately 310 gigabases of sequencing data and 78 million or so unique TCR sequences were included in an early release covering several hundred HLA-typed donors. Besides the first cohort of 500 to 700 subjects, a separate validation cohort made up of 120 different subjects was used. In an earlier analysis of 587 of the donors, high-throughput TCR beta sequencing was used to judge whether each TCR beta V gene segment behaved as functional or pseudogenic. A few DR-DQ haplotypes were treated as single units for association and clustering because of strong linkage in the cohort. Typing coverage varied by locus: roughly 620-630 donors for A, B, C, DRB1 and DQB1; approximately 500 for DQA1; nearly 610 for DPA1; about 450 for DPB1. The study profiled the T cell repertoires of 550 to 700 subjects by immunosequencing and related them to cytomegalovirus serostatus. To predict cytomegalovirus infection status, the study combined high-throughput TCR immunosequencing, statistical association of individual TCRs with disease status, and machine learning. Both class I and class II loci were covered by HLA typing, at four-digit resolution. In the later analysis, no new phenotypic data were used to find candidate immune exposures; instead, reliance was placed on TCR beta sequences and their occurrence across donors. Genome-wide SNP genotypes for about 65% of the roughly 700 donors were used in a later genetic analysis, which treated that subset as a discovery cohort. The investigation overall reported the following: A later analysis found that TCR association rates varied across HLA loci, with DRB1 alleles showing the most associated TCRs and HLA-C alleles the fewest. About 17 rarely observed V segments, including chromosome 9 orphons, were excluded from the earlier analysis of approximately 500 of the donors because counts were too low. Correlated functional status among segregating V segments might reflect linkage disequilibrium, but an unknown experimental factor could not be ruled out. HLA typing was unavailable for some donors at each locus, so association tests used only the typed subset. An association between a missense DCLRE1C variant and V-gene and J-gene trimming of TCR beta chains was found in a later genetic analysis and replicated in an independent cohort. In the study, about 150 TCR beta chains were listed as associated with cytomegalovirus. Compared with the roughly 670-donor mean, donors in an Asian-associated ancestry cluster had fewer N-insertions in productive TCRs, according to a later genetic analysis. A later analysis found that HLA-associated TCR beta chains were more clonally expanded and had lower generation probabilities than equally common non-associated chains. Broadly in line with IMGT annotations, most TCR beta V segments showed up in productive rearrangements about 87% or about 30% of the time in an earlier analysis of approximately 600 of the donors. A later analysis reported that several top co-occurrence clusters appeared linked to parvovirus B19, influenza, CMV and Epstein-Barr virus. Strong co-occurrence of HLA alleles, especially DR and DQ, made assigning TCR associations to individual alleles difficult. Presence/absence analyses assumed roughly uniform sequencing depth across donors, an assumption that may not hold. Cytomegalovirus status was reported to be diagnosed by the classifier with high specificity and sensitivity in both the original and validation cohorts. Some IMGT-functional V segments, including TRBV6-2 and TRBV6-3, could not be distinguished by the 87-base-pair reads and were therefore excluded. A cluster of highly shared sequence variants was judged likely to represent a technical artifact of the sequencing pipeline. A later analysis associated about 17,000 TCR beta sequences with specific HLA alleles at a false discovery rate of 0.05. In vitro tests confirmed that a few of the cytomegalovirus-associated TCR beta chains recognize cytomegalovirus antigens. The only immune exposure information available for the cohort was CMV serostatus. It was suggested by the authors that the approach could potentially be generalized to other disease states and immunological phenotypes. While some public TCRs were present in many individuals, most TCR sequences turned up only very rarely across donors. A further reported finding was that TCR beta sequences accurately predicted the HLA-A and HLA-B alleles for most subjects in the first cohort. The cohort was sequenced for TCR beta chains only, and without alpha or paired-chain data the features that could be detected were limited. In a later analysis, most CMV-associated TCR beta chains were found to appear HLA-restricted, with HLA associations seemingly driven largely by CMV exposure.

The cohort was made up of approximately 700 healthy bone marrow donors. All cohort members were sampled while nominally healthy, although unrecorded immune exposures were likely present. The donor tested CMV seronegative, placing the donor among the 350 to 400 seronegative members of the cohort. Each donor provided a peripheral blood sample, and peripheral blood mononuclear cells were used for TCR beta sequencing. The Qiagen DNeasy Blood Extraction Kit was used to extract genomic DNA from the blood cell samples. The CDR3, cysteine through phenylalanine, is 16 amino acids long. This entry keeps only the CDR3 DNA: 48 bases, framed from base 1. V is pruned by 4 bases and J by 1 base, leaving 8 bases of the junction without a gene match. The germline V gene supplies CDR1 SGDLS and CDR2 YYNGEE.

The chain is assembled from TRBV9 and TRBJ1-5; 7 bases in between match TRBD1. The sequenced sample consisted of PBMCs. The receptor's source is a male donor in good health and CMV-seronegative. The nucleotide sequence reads TGTGCCAGCAGCAAGGGTGGGACAGCCAGCAATCAGCCCCAGCATTTT. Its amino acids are CASSKGGTASNQPQHF.